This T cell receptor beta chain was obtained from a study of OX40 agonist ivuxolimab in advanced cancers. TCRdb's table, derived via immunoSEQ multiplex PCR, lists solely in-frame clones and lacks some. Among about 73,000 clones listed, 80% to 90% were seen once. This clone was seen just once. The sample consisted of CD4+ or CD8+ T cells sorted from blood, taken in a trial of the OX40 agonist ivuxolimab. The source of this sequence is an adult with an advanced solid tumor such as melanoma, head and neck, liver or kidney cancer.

The CDR3 DNA sequence: TGTGCCAGCTCACCCGGACTAGCTAGTATTGGGGAGACCCAGTACTTC. Residues: CASSPGLASIGETQYF. This sequence joins TRBV18 and TRBJ2-5; the match to TRBD2 covers 8 bases. Looked up from germline, CDR1 is KGHSH and CDR2 is LQKENI. J lost 5 bases, V lost 3 bases, and 11 bases had no gene match. This CDR3 is built from 16 residues. The whole variable domain, remainder taken from reference TRBV18 and TRBJ2-5, is NAGVMQNPRHLVRRRGQEARLRCSPMKGHSHVYWYRQLPEEGLKFMVYLQKENIIDESGMPKERFSAEFPKEGPSILRIQQVVRGDSAAYFCASSPGLASIGETQYFGPGTRLLVL.